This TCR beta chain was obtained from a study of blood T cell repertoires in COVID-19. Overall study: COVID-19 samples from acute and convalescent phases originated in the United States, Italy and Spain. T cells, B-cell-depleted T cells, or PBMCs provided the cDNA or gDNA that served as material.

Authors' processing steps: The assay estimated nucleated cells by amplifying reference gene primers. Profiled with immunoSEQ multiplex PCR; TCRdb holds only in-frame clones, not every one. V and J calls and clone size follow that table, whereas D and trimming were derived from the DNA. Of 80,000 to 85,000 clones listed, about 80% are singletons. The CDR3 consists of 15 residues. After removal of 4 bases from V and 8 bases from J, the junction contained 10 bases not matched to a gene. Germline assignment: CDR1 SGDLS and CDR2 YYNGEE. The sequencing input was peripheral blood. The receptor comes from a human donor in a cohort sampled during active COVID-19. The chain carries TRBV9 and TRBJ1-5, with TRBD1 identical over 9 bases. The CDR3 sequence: CASSQGQGGFEPQHF. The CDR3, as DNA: TGTGCCAGCAGCCAGGGACAGGGAGGCTTTGAGCCCCAGCATTTT.